This TCR beta chain was identified during a study of cytomegalovirus exposure and HLA in healthy donors. CDR1 and CDR2 from the germline V gene are SGHRS and YFSETQ. The CDR3 runs 17 residues. V lost 4 bases and J lost 2; bases outside the gene matches: 12. Use of 60 Vbeta and 13 Jbeta primers characterized the PCR. As handled by the study authors: Tens of millions of unique TCR beta chains, roughly 10 million shared, were counted in a later analysis. Clones were sequenced by immunoSEQ multiplex PCR, and TCRdb holds only the in-frame ones, with some missing. The D gene and trimming were derived from the DNA, and the V and J assignments and clone size from that table. Of under 200,000 clones in the sample, 12% were seen once. This clone was detected a few times.

This clonotype was obtained from a man between 45 and 60 years old in good health and CMV-seropositive. This rearrangement joins TRBV5-1 to TRBJ2-3; 8 positions match TRBD1. Input material: PBMCs. Here the CDR3 DNA reads TGCGCCAGCAGCACCCTTTTTAGGACAGGGACCACAGATACGCAGTATTTT. This sequence encodes CASSTLFRTGTTDTQYF. Full variable domain (remainder filled in from reference TRBV5-1 and TRBJ2-3): KAGVTQTPRYLIKTRGQQVTLSCSPISGHRSVSWYQQTPGQGLQFLFEYFSETQRNKGNFPGRFSGRQFSNSRSEMNVSTLELGDSALYLCASSTLFRTGTTDTQYFGPGTRLTVL.